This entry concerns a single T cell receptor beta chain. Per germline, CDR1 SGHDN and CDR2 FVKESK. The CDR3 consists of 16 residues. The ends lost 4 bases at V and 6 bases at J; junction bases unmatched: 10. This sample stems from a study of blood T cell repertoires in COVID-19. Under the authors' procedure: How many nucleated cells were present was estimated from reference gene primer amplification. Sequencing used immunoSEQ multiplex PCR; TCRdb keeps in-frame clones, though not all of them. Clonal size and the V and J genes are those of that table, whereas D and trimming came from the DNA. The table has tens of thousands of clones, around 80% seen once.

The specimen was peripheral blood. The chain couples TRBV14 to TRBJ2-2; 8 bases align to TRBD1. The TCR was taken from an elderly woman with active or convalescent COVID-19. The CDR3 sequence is CASSPTGGGMAGELFF. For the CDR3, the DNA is TGTGCCAGCAGCCCAACAGGGGGAGGAATGGCCGGGGAGCTGTTTTTT.